This T cell receptor beta chain was identified during a study of somatic mutations in cytotoxic T cells in rheumatoid arthritis. At the level of the study: In some cases, T-cell populations stained with V beta antibodies were flow-sorted at nearly 100% purity, and these included V beta1+ cells sequenced for TCRB. Study conclusions and caveats: No age-related increase in CD8+ clonality was seen in healthy controls, but one was seen in rheumatoid arthritis patients. Rheumatoid arthritis patients were compared with age-matched healthy controls, and their CD8+ T-cell clonality did not differ significantly.

Profiled with immunoSEQ multiplex PCR; TCRdb holds only in-frame clones, not every one. The table includes 6,000 to 8,500 clones, about 68% detected once. Deletions cut 0 bases from V and 1 base from J, with 7 bases between. Germline V gene lookup returns CDR1 LGHNA and CDR2 YSLEER. The CDR3 contains 16 residues. Worth noting for this clone: Its antigen is currently unknown.

The sample taken for sequencing was CD8+ T cells sorted from blood. The TCR comes from a woman in her sixties in good health. The J gene is TRBJ1-6, the V gene TRBV4-3; a possible D gene is TRBD1 (5 bases). The CDR3 DNA reads as TGCGCCAGCAGCCAAGACAGGGTATCCTATAATTCACCCCTCCACTTT. Its translation: CASSQDRVSYNSPLHF.